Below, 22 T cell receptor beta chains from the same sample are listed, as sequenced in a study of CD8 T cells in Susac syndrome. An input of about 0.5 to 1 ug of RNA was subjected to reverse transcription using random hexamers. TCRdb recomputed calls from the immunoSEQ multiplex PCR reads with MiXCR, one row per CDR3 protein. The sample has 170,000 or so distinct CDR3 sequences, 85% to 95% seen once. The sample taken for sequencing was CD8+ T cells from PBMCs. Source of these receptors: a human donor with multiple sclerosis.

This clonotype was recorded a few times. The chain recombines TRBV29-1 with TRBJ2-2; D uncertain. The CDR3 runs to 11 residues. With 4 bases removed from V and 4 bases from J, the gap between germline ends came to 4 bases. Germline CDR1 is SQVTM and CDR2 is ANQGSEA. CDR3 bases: TGCAGCGTTGTGTCCACCGGGGAGCTGTTTTTT. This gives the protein CSVVSTGELFF.

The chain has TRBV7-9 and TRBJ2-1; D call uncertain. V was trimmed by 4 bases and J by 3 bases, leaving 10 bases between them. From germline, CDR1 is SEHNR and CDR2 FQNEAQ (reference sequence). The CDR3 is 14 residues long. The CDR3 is CASSSGSDYNEQFF. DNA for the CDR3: TGTGCCAGCAGCTCCGGCTCCGACTACAATGAGCAGTTCTTC.

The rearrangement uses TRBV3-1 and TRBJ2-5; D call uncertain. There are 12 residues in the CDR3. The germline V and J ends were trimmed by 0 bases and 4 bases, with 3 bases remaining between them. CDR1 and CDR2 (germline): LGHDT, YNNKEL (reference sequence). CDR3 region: CASSQDLETQYF. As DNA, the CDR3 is TGTGCCAGCAGCCAAGATTTAGAGACCCAGTACTTC.

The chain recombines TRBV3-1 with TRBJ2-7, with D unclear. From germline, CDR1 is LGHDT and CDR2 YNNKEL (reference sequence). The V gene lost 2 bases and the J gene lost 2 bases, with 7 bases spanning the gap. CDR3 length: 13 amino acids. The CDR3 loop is CASSQYQAYEQYF. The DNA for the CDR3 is TGTGCCAGCAGCCAATATCAGGCCTACGAGCAGTACTTC.

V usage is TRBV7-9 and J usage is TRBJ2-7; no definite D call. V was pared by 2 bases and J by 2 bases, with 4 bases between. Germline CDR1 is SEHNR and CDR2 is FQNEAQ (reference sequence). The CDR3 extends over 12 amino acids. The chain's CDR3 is CASSLSTYEQYF. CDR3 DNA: TGTGCCAGCAGCTTAAGTACCTACGAGCAGTACTTC. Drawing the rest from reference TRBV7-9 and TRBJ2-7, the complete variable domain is DTGVSQNPRHKITKRGQNVTFRCDPISEHNRLYWYRQTLGQGPEFLTYFQNEAQLEKSRLLSDRFSAERPKGSFSTLEIQRTEQGDSAMYLCASSLSTYEQYFGPGTRLTVT.

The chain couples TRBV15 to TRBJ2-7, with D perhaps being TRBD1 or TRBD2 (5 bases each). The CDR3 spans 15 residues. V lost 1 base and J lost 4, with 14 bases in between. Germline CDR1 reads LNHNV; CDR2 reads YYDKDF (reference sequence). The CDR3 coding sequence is TGTGCCACCAGCAGAGGATCCGGGACGCTGTACGAGCAGTACTTC. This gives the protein CATSRGSGTLYEQYF.

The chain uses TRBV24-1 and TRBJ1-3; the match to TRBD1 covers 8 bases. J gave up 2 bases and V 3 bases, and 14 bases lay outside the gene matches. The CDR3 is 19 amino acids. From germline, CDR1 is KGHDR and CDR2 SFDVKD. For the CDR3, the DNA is TGTGCCACCAGTGATCCAAGGACAGGGAAGGTTTCTGCTGGAAACACCATATATTTT. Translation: CATSDPRTGKVSAGNTIYF.

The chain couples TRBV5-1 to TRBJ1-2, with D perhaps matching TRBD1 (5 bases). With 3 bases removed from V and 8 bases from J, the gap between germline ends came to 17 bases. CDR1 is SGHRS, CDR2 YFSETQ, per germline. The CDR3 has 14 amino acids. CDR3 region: CASSSLFHDSGYTF. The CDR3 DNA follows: TGCGCCAGCAGCTCCCTATTCCATGACAGCGGCTACACCTTC. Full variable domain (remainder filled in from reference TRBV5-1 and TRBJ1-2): KAGVTQTPRYLIKTRGQQVTLSCSPISGHRSVSWYQQTPGQGLQFLFEYFSETQRNKGNFPGRFSGRQFSNSRSEMNVSTLELGDSALYLCASSSLFHDSGYTFGSGTRLTVV.

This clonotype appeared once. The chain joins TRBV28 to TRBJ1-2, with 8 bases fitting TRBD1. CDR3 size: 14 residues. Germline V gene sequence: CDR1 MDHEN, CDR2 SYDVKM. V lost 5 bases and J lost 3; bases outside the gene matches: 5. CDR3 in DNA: TGTGCCAGCAGTGCCTCGGACAGGGACTATGGCTACACCTTC. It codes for CASSASDRDYGYTF.

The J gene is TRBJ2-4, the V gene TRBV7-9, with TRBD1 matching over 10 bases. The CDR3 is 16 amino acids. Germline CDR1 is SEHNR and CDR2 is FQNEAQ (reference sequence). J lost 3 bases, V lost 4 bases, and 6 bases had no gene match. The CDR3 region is CASSSRTGGDKNIQYF. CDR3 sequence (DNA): TGTGCCAGCAGCTCCAGGACAGGGGGGGACAAAAACATTCAGTACTTC.

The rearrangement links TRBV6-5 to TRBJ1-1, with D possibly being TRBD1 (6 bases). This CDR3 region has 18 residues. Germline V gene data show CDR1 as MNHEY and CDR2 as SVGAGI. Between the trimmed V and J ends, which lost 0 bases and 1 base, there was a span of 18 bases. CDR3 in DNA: TGTGCCAGCAGTTACTCAACCGGGGGCCACAGCCAGAACACTGAAGCTTTCTTT. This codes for CASSYSTGGHSQNTEAFF.

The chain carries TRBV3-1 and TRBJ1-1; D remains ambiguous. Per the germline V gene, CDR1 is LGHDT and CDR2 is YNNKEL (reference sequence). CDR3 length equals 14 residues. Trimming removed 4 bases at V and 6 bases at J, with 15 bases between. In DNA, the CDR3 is TGTGCCAGCAGCCCTTCTATCAAATTCGCTGAAGCTTTCTTT. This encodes CASSPSIKFAEAFF. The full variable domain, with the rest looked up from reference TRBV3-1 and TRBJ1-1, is DTAVSQTPKYLVTQMGNDKSIKCEQNLGHDTMYWYKQDSKKFLKIMFSYNNKELIINETVPNRFSPKSPDKAHLNLHINSLELGDSAVYFCASSPSIKFAEAFFGQGTRLTVV.

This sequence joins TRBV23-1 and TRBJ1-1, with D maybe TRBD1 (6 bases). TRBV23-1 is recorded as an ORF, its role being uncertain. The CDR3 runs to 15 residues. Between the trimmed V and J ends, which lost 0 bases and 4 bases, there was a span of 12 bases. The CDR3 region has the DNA TGCGCCAGCAGTCAATCTCGGGGGCGGGTCACTGAAGCTTTCTTT. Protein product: CASSQSRGRVTEAFF.

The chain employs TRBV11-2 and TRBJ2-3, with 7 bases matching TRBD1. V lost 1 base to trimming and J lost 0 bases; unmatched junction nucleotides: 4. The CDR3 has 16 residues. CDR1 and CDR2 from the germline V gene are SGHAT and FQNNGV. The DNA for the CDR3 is TGTGCCAGCAGCTTAGGGGCGGACAGGAGCACAGATACGCAGTATTTT. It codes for CASSLGADRSTDTQYF. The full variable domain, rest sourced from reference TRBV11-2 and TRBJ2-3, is EAGVAQSPRYKIIEKRQSVAFWCNPISGHATLYWYQQILGQGPKLLIQFQNNGVVDDSQLPKDRFSAERLKGVDSTLKIQPAKLEDSAVYLCASSLGADRSTDTQYFGPGTRLTVL.

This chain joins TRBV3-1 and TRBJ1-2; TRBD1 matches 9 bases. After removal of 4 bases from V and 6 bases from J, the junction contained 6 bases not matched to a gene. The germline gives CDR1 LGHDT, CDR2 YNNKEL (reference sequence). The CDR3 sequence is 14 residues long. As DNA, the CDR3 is TGTGCCAGCAGCCCCTACCGGGACAGGGATGGCTACACCTTC. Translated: CASSPYRDRDGYTF.

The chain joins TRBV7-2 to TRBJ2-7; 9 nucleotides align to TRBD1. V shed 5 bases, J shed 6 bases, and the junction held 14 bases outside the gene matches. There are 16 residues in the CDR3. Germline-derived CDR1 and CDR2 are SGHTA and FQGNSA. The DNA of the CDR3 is TGTGCCAGCAGCCCGTTGGTGGGGGGACAGGGTGGCGAGCAGTACTTC. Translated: CASSPLVGGQGGEQYF.

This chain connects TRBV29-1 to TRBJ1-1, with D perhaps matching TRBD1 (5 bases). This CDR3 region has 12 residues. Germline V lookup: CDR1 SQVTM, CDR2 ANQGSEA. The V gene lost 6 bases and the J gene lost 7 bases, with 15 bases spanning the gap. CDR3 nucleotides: TGCAGCGTCGGACCTCGGGACTTTGAAGCTTTCTTT. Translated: CSVGPRDFEAFF.

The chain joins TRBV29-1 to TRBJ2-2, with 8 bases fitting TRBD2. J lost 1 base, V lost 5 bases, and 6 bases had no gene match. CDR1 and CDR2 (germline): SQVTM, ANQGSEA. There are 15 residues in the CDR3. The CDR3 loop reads CSVSLAGRNTGELFF. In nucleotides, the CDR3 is TGCAGCGTTTCTTTAGCGGGGAGGAACACCGGGGAGCTGTTTTTT.

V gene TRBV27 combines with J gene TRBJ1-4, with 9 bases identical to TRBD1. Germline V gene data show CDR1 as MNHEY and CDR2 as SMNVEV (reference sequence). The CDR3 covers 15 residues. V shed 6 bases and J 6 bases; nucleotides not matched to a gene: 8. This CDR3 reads CASRHEGTGHEKLFF. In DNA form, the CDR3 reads TGTGCCAGCAGACACGAAGGGACAGGGCATGAAAAACTGTTTTTT.

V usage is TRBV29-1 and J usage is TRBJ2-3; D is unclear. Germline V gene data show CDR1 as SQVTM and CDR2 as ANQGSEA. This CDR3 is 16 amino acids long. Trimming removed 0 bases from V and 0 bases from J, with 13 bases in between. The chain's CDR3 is CSVEDERDFSTDTQYF. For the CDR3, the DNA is TGCAGCGTTGAAGATGAGCGCGACTTTAGCACAGATACGCAGTATTTT.

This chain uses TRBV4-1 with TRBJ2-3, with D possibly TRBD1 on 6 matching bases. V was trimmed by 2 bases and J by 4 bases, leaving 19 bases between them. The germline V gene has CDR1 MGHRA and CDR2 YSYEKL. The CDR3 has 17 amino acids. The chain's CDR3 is CASSQSGTRSGADTQYF. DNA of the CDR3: TGCGCCAGCAGCCAATCCGGGACACGGAGTGGGGCAGATACGCAGTATTTT.

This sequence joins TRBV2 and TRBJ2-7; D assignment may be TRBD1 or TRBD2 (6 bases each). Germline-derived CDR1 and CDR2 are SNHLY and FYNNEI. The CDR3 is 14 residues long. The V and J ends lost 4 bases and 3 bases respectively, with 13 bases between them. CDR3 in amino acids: CASSGRGQLYEQYF. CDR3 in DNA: TGTGCCAGCAGTGGGCGGGGACAACTCTACGAGCAGTACTTC.